This T cell receptor beta chain is drawn from a study of blood T cell repertoires in COVID-19 (dated by TCRdb to the early 2020s). The study in broad terms: Samples covering the acute and convalescent phases of COVID-19 were provided by collaborators in the United States, Italy and Spain. Deeply sampled blood TCRbeta repertoires from subjects exposed to, actively infected with, or recovered from COVID-19 were included in the dataset. Where available, HLA class I and class II types were obtained from metadata supplied by the sample provider rather than from assay-based typing. The repertoires were released in a freely available public database meant as a resource for research on the immune response to SARS-CoV-2. The material from the prospective study consisted of cDNA or gDNA derived from T cells, B-cell-depleted T cells, or PBMCs. The samples were drawn from the first 160 participants of the ongoing ImmuneRACE study and from 1,254 subjects provided by 6 global collaborators. A de-identified subject ID, COVID-19 status, age in years and sex were almost always included in the sample metadata.

Points the paper makes about the study in general: The quantity of clinical and demographic metadata differed by source and by participant and was supplied without curation.

Whole blood was collected in K2EDTA tubes by collaborating institutions according to the institutions' own protocols. For TCRbeta analysis, collaborators shipped samples in one of three forms: frozen whole blood, isolated PBMCs, or DNA extracted from either of those sample types. Regarding this clone: The antigen it recognizes is unknown. No qualities accompany the bases; no much larger clone lies one base away.

The CDR1 and CDR2 encoded by the germline V gene are SGHTA and FQGTGA. Trimming removed 3 bases from V and 2 bases from J, leaving 13 bases between the germline ends. Taken from cysteine to phenylalanine, the CDR3 has 15 residues. The CDR3 DNA has 45 bases and is translated from base 1. TCRbeta CDR3 regions were amplified from genomic DNA by means of the immunoSEQ Assay, a bias-controlled multiplex PCR. The authors processed their data as follows. Nucleated cell counts per sample were estimated from amplification of reference gene primers within the assay. To quantify the absolute abundance of each unique TCRbeta CDR3 rearrangement, sequence reads were collapsed and filtered. Productive Simpson clonality was computed per sample as the square root of Simpson's diversity index over productive rearrangements. TCRdb retrieved this table from immuneACCESS and kept in-frame rearrangements only. Not all clones are present; in checked studies, unresolved V genes account for under half, and no reason is known for the remainder. The V and J calls and clone size were taken over from that table, and D and trimming were inferred from the DNA. The sample table holds about 150,000 clones, of which approximately 80% were seen once. In total, the top ten clones hold less than 50% of the sample.

The sequence is built from TRBV7-3 and TRBJ1-2, with TRBD1 perhaps the D gene, on 5 matching bases. The sequence derives from a human donor in a cohort sampled during active COVID-19. The source material was peripheral blood. Here is the DNA: TGTGCCAGCAGCTTGGGGGGACGTCTGAACTATGGCTACACCTTC. It is translated as CASSLGGRLNYGYTF. Outside the CDR3, residues come from the reference TRBV7-3 and TRBJ1-2 proteins, so the full variable domain is: GAGVSQTPSNKVTEKGKYVELRCDPISGHTALYWYRQSLGQGPEFLIYFQGTGAADDSGLPNDRFFAVRPEGSVSTLKIQRTERGDSAVYLCASSLGGRLNYGYTFGSGTRLTVV.